The T cell receptor beta chain under discussion was sequenced for a study of neurological immune-mediated disorders (dated by TCRdb to between 2018 and 2021). About the study as a whole: Using UMI-based sequencing, the study compared peripheral blood TCR-beta repertoires from patients with HTLV-I-associated myelopathy (HAM/TSP), patients with multiple sclerosis, and healthy controls. The roughly 99 TCR-beta libraries covered PBMC samples along with longitudinal samples, technical triplicates, and paired sorted CD4+ and CD8+ T-cell subsets. Each longitudinal HAM/TSP and healthy donor was sampled at 3 time-points spaced at roughly 3-40 month intervals. Of the 68 subjects in the cohort, around 15 were HAM/TSP patients, roughly 34 were multiple sclerosis patients, and approximately 20 were healthy controls.

The time point label here, explained by the study, means: longitudinal time-point 3. The healthy controls were volunteers from a blood bank in Maryland, USA. Libraries from unsorted PBMCs were made from 2 million PBMCs kept in RNAlater at -80 degrees C until RNA extraction. Peripheral blood was subjected to Ficoll-Hypaque density gradient centrifugation to isolate PBMCs, which were then cryopreserved in liquid nitrogen. V was cut back by 6 bases and J by 0 bases, leaving a gap of 12 bases between them. Based on the germline V gene, the CDR1 and CDR2 sequences are SGHRS and YFSETQ. The CDR3 runs 14 amino acids, cysteine and phenylalanine included. The CDR3 DNA has 42 bases and is translated from base 1. This clonotype was seen repeatedly, ten times or more. There is no known antigen for this receptor. Base qualities are not recorded, but no much larger clone differs from it by a single base. cDNA was synthesized by template-switch 5'RACE using a primer with a 10-nucleotide random unique molecular identifier that tagged each TCR transcript. Over 180 million TCR-beta sequences, covering 15-18 subjects, were produced in each sequencing run. The RNeasy kit was used for extraction of total RNA. TCR-beta VDJ regions were amplified with primers for the TCR constant region and the 5'RACE anchor, using the KAPA Real-time Library Amplification kit. Sample indexes and Illumina adaptors were added in a first PCR, and a second PCR then increased library yield. After Ampure bead purification, the TCR product of roughly 650 bp was size-selected on a 2% E-gel SizeSelection system. Before pooling, library quality was checked on a Bioanalyzer, concentration was measured with Qubit, and libraries were quantified with the Kapa Library Quantification kit. Paired-end 2 x 150 bp sequencing of the libraries was performed on an Illumina HiSeq 2500. To increase sequence diversity, about 23-30% phiX was spiked into each library pool. The original pipeline was this. The quality-filtered reads were processed with the UMI-based MiGEC pipeline, whose error correction step removed more than 75% of the raw TCR sequences. VDJ genes were aligned to IMGT germline references, and each clonotype was defined by a unique CDR3 amino acid sequence together with V-J genes. Clonal expansion, Shannon diversity, and CDR3 relatedness (CalcPairwiseDistances, ClusterSamples) were evaluated with VDJtools, and phylogenetic trees were built with CLCbio workbench. Clones with at least 8 unique UMIs were defined as expanded, with this threshold being based on coefficient-of-variation modelling across technical triplicates. TCRdb reanalyzed the raw reads on its own, using fastp at Q25 for trimming and MiXCR for clone calling, and kept in-frame beta chains. Merged by CDR3 protein, the rows form single entries marked with the most common genes and DNA. The V and J calls were not made by the authors but by TCRdb's processing. The sample table records tens of thousands of distinct CDR3 sequences; about 13% of these occur just once. The ten largest clones add up to about an eighth of the sample.

What the work shows at the level of the full study, not this receptor alone: No identical CDR3 amino acid sequences were found to be shared among expanded clones across subjects, suggesting that TCR-beta repertoires were private in all groups. The highest TCR clonal expansion was observed in HAM/TSP patients, whereas the lowest was observed in MS patients, even when compared with healthy controls.

This chain is built from TRBV5-1 and TRBJ1-2; a tentative D match to TRBD1 spans 5 bases. The sequenced sample consisted of PBMCs. The source is a young man in good health. The CDR3 here reads CASNGDPTNYGYTF. The DNA is TGCGCCAGCAACGGGGACCCTACTAACTATGGCTACACCTTC.